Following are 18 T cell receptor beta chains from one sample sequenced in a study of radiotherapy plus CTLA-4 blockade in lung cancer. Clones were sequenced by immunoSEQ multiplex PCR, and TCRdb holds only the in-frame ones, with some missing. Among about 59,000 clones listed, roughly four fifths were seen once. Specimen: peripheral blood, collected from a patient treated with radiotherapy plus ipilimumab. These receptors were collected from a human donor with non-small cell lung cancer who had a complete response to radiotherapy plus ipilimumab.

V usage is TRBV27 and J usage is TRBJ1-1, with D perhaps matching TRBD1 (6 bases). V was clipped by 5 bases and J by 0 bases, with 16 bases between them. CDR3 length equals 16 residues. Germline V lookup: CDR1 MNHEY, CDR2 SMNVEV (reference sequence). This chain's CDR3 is CASSPLQGRLNTEAFF. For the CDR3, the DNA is TGTGCCAGCAGTCCACTACAGGGTCGGTTGAACACTGAAGCTTTCTTT.

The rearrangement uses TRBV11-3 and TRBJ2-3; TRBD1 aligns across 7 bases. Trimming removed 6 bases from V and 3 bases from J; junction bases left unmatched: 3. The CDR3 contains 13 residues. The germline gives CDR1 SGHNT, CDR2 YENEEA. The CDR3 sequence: CASRLQGTDTQYF. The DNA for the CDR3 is TGTGCCAGCAGGTTACAGGGGACAGATACGCAGTATTTT. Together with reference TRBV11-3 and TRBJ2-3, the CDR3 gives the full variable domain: EAGVVQSPRYKIIEKKQPVAFWCNPISGHNTLYWYLQNLGQGPELLIRYENEEAVDDSQLPKDRFSAERLKGVDSTLKIQPAELGDSAVYLCASRLQGTDTQYFGPGTRLTVL.

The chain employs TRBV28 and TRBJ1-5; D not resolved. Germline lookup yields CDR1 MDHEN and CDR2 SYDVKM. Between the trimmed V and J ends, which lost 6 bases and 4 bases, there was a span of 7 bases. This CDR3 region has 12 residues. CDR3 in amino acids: CASSPGNQPQHF. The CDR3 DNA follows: TGTGCCAGCAGCCCGGGGAATCAGCCCCAGCATTTT. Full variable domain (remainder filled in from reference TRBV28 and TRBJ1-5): DVKVTQSSRYLVKRTGEKVFLECVQDMDHENMFWYRQDPGLGLRLIYFSYDVKMKEKGDIPEGYSVSREKKERFSLILESASTNQTSMYLCASSPGNQPQHFGDGTRLSIL.

This CDR3 reads CASSRGTVDPYEQYF. The CDR3 DNA reads as TGTGCCAGTAGTAGGGGGACAGTGGACCCCTACGAGCAGTACTTC. The J gene is TRBJ2-7, the V gene TRBV19, with 7 positions matching TRBD1. Losses at the gene ends were 4 bases for V and 2 bases for J; bases not matched to a gene: 8. Germline V gives CDR1 LNHDA, CDR2 SQIVND (reference sequence). This CDR3 is built from 15 residues.

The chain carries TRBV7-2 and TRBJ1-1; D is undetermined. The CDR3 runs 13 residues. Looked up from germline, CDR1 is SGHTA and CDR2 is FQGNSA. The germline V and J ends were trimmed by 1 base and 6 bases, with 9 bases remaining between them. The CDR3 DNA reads TGTGCCAGCAGCTTAGGAGGGTCAGCTGAAGCTTTCTTT. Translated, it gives CASSLGGSAEAFF.

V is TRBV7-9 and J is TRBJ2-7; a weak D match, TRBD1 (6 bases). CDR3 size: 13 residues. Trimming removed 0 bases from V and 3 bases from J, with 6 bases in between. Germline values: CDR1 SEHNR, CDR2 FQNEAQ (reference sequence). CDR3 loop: CASSLAQGYEQYF. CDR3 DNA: TGTGCCAGCAGCTTAGCACAGGGCTACGAGCAGTACTTC.

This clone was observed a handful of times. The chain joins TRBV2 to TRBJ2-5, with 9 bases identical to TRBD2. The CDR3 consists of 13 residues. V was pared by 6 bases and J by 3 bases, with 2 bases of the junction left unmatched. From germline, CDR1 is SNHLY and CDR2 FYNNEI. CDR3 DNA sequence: TGTGCCAGCAGCCGACTAGCGGAAGAGACCCAGTACTTC. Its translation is CASSRLAEETQYF.

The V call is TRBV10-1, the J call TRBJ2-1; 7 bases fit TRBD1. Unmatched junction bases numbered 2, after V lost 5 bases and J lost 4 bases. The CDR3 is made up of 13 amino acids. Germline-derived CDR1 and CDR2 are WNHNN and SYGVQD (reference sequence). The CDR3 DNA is TGCGCCAGCAGTACACAGGGGTACAATGAGCAGTTCTTC. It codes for CASSTQGYNEQFF.

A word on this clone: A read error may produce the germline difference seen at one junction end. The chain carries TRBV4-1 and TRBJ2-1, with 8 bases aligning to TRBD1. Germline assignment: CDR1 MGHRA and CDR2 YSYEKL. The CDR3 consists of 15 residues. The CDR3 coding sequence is TGCGCCAGCAGTCAAGGACAGGGCGCTCACAATGAGCAGTTCTTC. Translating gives CASSQGQGAHNEQFF.

The CDR3 spells CASDSNQPQHF. The DNA of the CDR3 is TGTGCCAGCGACAGTAATCAGCCCCAGCATTTT. V is TRBV6-1 and J is TRBJ1-5; D may be TRBD1 (5 bases). The CDR3 totals 11 residues. Germline assignment: CDR1 MNHNS and CDR2 SASEGT. V lost 8 bases to trimming and J lost 4 bases, with 6 bases between them.

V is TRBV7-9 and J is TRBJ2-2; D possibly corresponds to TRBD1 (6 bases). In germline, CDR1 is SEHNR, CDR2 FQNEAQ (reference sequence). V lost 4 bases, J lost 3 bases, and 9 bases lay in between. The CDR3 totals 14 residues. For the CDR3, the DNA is TGTGCCAGCAGCTCCTGGACAGACACCGGGGAGCTGTTTTTT. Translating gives CASSSWTDTGELFF.

CDR3 loop: CAWTTPGAARTDTQYF. CDR3 DNA sequence: TGTGCCTGGACTACCCCCGGAGCGGCCCGCACAGATACGCAGTATTTT. This chain links TRBV30 with TRBJ2-3; tentatively, D is TRBD2 (5 bases). This CDR3 contains 16 residues. Trimming took 4 bases from V and 1 from J, leaving 18 bases between them. The V gene's germline CDR1 is GTSNPN and CDR2 SVGIG (reference sequence). Full variable domain (outside the CDR3, taken from reference TRBV30 and TRBJ2-3): SQTIHQWPATLVQPVGSPLSLECTVEGTSNPNLYWYRQAAGRGLQLLFYSVGIGQISSEVPQNLSASRPQDRQFILSSKKLLLSDSGFYLCAWTTPGAARTDTQYFGPGTRLTVL.

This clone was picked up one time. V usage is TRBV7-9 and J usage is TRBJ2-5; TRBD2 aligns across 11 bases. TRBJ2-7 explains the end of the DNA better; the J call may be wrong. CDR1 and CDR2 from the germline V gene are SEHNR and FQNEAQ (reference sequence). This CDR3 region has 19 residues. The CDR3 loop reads CASSHLRQGIAGGPDEQYF. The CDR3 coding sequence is TGTGCCAGCAGCCACTTACGGCAGGGGATAGCGGGAGGGCCCGACGAGCAGTACTTC.

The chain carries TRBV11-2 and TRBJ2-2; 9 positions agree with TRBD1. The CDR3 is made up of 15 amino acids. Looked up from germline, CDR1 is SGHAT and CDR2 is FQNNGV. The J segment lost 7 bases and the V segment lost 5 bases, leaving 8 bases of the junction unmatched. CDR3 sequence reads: CASSVQGAGGGELFF. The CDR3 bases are TGTGCCAGCAGCGTACAGGGGGCTGGTGGCGGGGAGCTGTTTTTT.

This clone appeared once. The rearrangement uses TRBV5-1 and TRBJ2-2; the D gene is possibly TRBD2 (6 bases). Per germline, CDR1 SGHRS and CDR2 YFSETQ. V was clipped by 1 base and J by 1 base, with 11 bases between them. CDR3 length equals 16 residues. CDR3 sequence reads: CASSLRESRNTGELFF. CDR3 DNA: TGCGCCAGCAGCTTGCGGGAGTCGAGGAACACCGGGGAGCTGTTTTTT.

The CDR3 spells CASSLVTPLGTLIGMNTEAFF. Written as DNA, the CDR3 is TGTGCCAGCAGTTTAGTCACCCCTCTTGGGACACTGATTGGGATGAACACTGAAGCTTTCTTT. The genes are TRBV28 and TRBJ1-1; D might be TRBD1 (6 bases). The CDR3 loop spans 21 amino acids. Trimming pared 2 bases from V and 0 bases from J, leaving 28 bases between. Per the germline V gene, CDR1 is MDHEN and CDR2 is SYDVKM.

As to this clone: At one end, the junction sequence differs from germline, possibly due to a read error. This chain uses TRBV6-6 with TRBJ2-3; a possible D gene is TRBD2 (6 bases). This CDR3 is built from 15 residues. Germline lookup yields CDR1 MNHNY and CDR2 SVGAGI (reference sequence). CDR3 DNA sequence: TGTGCCAGCAGGGCGCGGGGTTTACTCACAGGTACGCAGTATTTT. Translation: CASRARGLLTGTQYF.

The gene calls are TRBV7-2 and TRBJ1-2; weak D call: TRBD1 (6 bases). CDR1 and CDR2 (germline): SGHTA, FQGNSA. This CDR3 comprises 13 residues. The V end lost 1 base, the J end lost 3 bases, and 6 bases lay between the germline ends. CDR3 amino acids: CASSLDRDYGYTF. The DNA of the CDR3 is TGTGCCAGCAGCTTAGACAGGGACTATGGCTACACCTTC. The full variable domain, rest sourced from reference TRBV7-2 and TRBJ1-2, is GAGVSQSPSNKVTEKGKDVELRCDPISGHTALYWYRQSLGQGLEFLIYFQGNSAPDKSGLPSDRFSAERTGGSVSTLTIQRTQQEDSAVYLCASSLDRDYGYTFGSGTRLTVV.